This passage covers 30 T cell receptor beta chains from one sample sequenced in a study of shared clonotypes between healthy human individuals. Data came from immunoSEQ multiplex PCR; TCRdb stores just in-frame clones and leaves some out. The sample includes around 2.3 million clones, 90% to 97% of them seen just once. The sample comprised naive CD4+ T cells sorted from blood. The subset here: CD45RA+ positively selected. The receptors stem from a man between 18 and 29 years old in good health.

Concerning this clone itself: Additional DNA sequences in this sample encode the identical CDR3. The V gene is TRBV4-1, the J gene TRBJ2-7; TRBD2 is a possible D gene (6 bases). Trimming cost V 0 bases and J 4 bases, with 7 bases left between them. Germline CDR1 MGHRA, CDR2 YSYEKL. This CDR3 spans 13 amino acids. The chain's CDR3 is CASSQDRGYEQYF. Written as DNA, the CDR3 is TGCGCCAGCAGCCAAGATCGGGGGTACGAGCAGTACTTC.

The chain employs TRBV2 and TRBJ2-7; unclear D gene. CDR1 is SNHLY and CDR2 is FYNNEI in the germline V gene. With 7 bases removed from V and 1 base from J, the gap between germline ends came to 8 bases. CDR3 length: 12 amino acids. The CDR3 protein is CASNGESYEQYF. CDR3 nucleotide sequence: TGTGCCAGCAATGGGGAATCCTACGAGCAGTACTTC. The variable domain in full, completed from reference TRBV2 and TRBJ2-7, reads EPEVTQTPSHQVTQMGQEVILRCVPISNHLYFYWYRQILGQKVEFLVSFYNNEISEKSEIFDDQFSVERPDGSNFTLKIRSTKLEDSAMYFCASNGESYEQYFGPGTRLTVT.

The chain is built from TRBV14 and TRBJ2-5, with D tentatively TRBD2 (5 bases). CDR1 is SGHDN and CDR2 is FVKESK in the germline V gene. The CDR3 has 13 amino acids. Trimming cost V 7 bases and J 7 bases, with 16 bases left between them. The CDR3 spells CASKAARAGTQYF. The CDR3 DNA is TGTGCCAGCAAGGCTGCGCGGGCCGGGACCCAGTACTTC.

This clone was counted once. The chain recombines TRBV10-3 with TRBJ2-7; TRBD2 matches at 15 bases. The V gene end was trimmed by 3 bases and the J gene end by 7 bases; junction bases not matched to a gene: 7. Germline assignment: CDR1 ENHRY and CDR2 SYGVKD. The CDR3 loop spans 16 amino acids. In DNA form, the CDR3 reads TGTGCCATCAGTGATTGGACTAGCGGGAGGGCCGGTGAGCAGTACTTC. Translation gives CAISDWTSGRAGEQYF.

The chain combines TRBV18 with TRBJ2-6, with D possibly matching TRBD2 (6 bases). This CDR3 region has 15 residues. Germline V gene sequence: CDR1 KGHSH, CDR2 LQKENI. Trimming pared 4 bases from V and 2 bases from J, leaving 9 bases between. CDR3 amino acids: CASSLGTAGANVLTF. The CDR3 nucleotides are TGTGCCAGCTCACTCGGGACTGCTGGGGCCAACGTCCTGACTTTC.

With respect to this clone: This same CDR3 is encoded by further DNA sequences in the sample. Written as DNA, the CDR3 is TGTGCCAGCAGCGTAGGGACAGGAGCCATGAACACTGAAGCTTTCTTT. As protein: CASSVGTGAMNTEAFF. This chain uses TRBV9 with TRBJ1-1, with TRBD1 matching over 7 bases. The CDR3 is made up of 16 amino acids. Trimming cost V 0 bases and J 0 bases; bases outside gene matches: 5. The germline V gene encodes CDR1 SGDLS and CDR2 YYNGEE.

The rearrangement uses TRBV7-2 and TRBJ1-1; D gene unclear. Germline loops: CDR1 SGHTA, CDR2 FQGNSA. The CDR3 consists of 15 residues. V lost 1 base and J lost 6, with 15 bases in between. The CDR3 here is CASSLGSSESAEAFF. The CDR3 coding sequence is TGTGCCAGCAGCTTAGGATCGTCCGAGAGCGCTGAAGCTTTCTTT.

The V gene is TRBV29-1, the J gene TRBJ1-2; 11 bases fit TRBD1. Trimming took 6 bases from V and 9 from J; bases not matched to a gene: 9. CDR1 and CDR2 (germline): SQVTM, ANQGSEA. This CDR3 is built from 13 residues. CDR3 nucleotides: TGCAGCGTGGACAGGGGGCCCGGTTGGAGCTACACCTTC. It specifies CSVDRGPGWSYTF.

The chain joins TRBV6-6 to TRBJ2-5; 14 nucleotides match TRBD2. J lost 1 base, V lost 4 bases, and 2 bases had no gene match. Germline V gives CDR1 MNHNY, CDR2 SVGAGI (reference sequence). This CDR3 comprises 16 residues. The CDR3 bases are TGTGCCAGCAGTTTTGGACTAGCGGGAGGCCAAGAGACCCAGTACTTC. Translating it yields CASSFGLAGGQETQYF.

The chain combines TRBV5-6 with TRBJ1-5; perhaps TRBD1 as D (5 bases). Germline CDR1 and CDR2: SGHDT and YYEEEE. The V and J ends lost 5 bases and 6 bases respectively, with 30 bases between them. The CDR3 has 19 residues. For the CDR3, the DNA is TGTGCCAGCAGTACCAACCGTTTTGTTCGAATAGGGGATCGTCAGCCCCAGCATTTT. The encoded protein is CASSTNRFVRIGDRQPQHF.

As DNA, the CDR3 is TGTGCCAGCAGTTTACCGACGGGACAGGTCGCGGGAAACACCATATATTTT. It is translated as CASSLPTGQVAGNTIYF. V gene TRBV28 combines with J gene TRBJ1-3; 8 bases line up with TRBD1. The V segment lost 2 bases and the J segment 4 bases; nucleotides outside the gene matches: 10. This CDR3 is built from 17 residues. Germline lookup yields CDR1 MDHEN and CDR2 SYDVKM.

The gene calls are TRBV7-9 and TRBJ2-3; possible D gene TRBD2, 6 bases. Trimming took off 1 base at V and 2 bases at J, with 10 bases between the two ends. The germline V gene has CDR1 SEHNR and CDR2 FQNEAQ (reference sequence). This CDR3 region has 15 residues. This CDR3 is CASSLGGDSTDTQYF. For the CDR3, the DNA is TGTGCCAGCAGCTTAGGGGGGGACTCCACAGATACGCAGTATTTT.

J is TRBJ2-6 and V is TRBV9, with D possibly TRBD2 on 5 matching bases. The germline CDR1 and CDR2 sequences are SGDLS and YYNGEE. This CDR3 region has 15 residues. The V end lost 4 bases, the J end lost 0 bases, and 8 bases lay between the germline ends. CDR3 sequence (DNA): TGTGCCAGCAGCCGGGAAAACTCTGGGGCCAACGTCCTGACTTTC. Protein: CASSRENSGANVLTF.

The CDR3 protein is CASSYAAGGRQETQYF. In DNA, the CDR3 is TGTGCCAGCAGTTACGCGGCGGGGGGGCGTCAAGAGACCCAGTACTTC. The chain is built from TRBV6-6 and TRBJ2-5; 9 bases align to TRBD2. CDR3 length equals 16 residues. V lost 2 bases to trimming and J lost 2 bases; unmatched junction nucleotides: 6. Germline CDR1 and CDR2: MNHNY and SVGAGI (reference sequence).

The CDR3 loop is CSVEGGSELSYNEQFF. CDR3 nucleotides: TGCAGCGTTGAAGGGGGAAGCGAGCTCTCCTACAATGAGCAGTTCTTC. The rearrangement joins TRBV29-1 to TRBJ2-1; D call uncertain. Germline lookup yields CDR1 SQVTM and CDR2 ANQGSEA. The CDR3 runs to 16 residues. With 1 base removed from V and 0 bases from J, the gap between germline ends came to 13 bases.

This chain joins TRBV5-4 and TRBJ2-7; D ambiguous. This CDR3 spans 17 amino acids. The V gene's germline CDR1 is SGHNT and CDR2 YYREEE (reference sequence). Trimming cost V 7 bases and J 0 bases, with 23 bases left between them. CDR3 sequence: CASEPAPGRTFSYEQYF. CDR3 nucleotides: TGTGCCAGCGAACCAGCCCCAGGCAGAACATTCTCCTACGAGCAGTACTTC.

The chain combines TRBV4-1 with TRBJ2-3, with 13 bases that match TRBD2. The CDR3 is 16 residues long. From germline, CDR1 is MGHRA and CDR2 YSYEKL. V gave up 9 bases and J gave up 6 bases; unmatched junction bases: 12. The CDR3 loop reads CASTRTSGGPFDTQYF. The CDR3 DNA is TGCGCCAGTACCAGGACTAGCGGGGGCCCTTTTGATACGCAGTATTTT.

CDR3 sequence reads: CASTLDRVANQPQHF. For the CDR3, the DNA is TGTGCCAGCACCCTGGACAGGGTGGCAAATCAGCCCCAGCATTTT. V and J are TRBV6-6 and TRBJ1-5; 8 positions agree with TRBD1. Losses at the gene ends were 7 bases for V and 4 bases for J; bases not matched to a gene: 9. The CDR3 is made up of 15 amino acids. The V gene's germline CDR1 is MNHNY and CDR2 SVGAGI (reference sequence).

As for this clone: The same CDR3 is also encoded by other DNA sequences in this sample. The rearrangement uses TRBV10-3 and TRBJ2-7; 7 positions match TRBD1. Germline V gene sequence: CDR1 ENHRY, CDR2 SYGVKD. V lost 8 bases and J lost 0; bases outside the gene matches: 1. CDR3 length equals 12 residues. CDR3 nucleotides: TGTGCCATCTCAGGGGGCTCCTACGAGCAGTACTTC. Encoded protein: CAISGGSYEQYF.

Details on this clone: Other DNA sequences of this sample code for an identical CDR3. The V gene is TRBV5-1, the J gene TRBJ2-6; D ambiguous. V shed 5 bases and J shed 0 bases, with 9 bases lying between them. The CDR3 covers 15 residues. Germline values: CDR1 SGHRS, CDR2 YFSETQ. The DNA for the CDR3 is TGCGCCAGCAGTTCGAGTTCCTCTGGGGCCAACGTCCTGACTTTC. It encodes CASSSSSSGANVLTF.

This rearrangement joins TRBV27 to TRBJ1-1, with no clear D. Trimming left V 5 bases short and J 4 bases short, with 11 bases between. This CDR3 has 13 residues. Looked up from germline, CDR1 is MNHEY and CDR2 is SMNVEV (reference sequence). The DNA of the CDR3 is TGTGCCAGCAGTCCCACTAGGTTCACTGAAGCTTTCTTT. It is translated as CASSPTRFTEAFF.

V and J are TRBV5-5 and TRBJ2-7, with 9 bases fitting TRBD2. The V gene's germline CDR1 is SGHKS and CDR2 YYEKEE (reference sequence). V shed 4 bases and J 6 bases; nucleotides not matched to a gene: 14. The length of the CDR3 is 16 residues. CDR3 sequence: CASSRGQYSGSGEQYF. DNA for the CDR3: TGTGCCAGCAGCCGGGGACAGTATAGCGGGAGTGGCGAGCAGTACTTC.

The V and J genes are TRBV29-1 and TRBJ1-1; D is ambiguous. Trimming took 8 bases from V and 3 from J, leaving 10 bases between them. CDR1 is SQVTM, CDR2 ANQGSEA, per germline. The CDR3 has 11 residues. The CDR3 sequence: CSTIRDTEAFF. CDR3 bases: TGCAGCACTATTAGGGACACTGAAGCTTTCTTT.

In DNA, the CDR3 is TGTGCCAGCAGCTTGGCACCCCGGGACCGGAACACTGAAGCTTTCTTT. It yields the protein CASSLAPRDRNTEAFF. The chain uses TRBV5-4 and TRBJ1-1, with D possibly TRBD1 on 5 matching bases. The CDR3 extends over 16 amino acids. CDR1 and CDR2 from the germline V gene are SGHNT and YYREEE (reference sequence). V dropped 0 bases and J dropped 1 base, with 13 bases sitting between them.

The rearrangement uses TRBV4-3 and TRBJ1-2, with D possibly TRBD1 on 5 matching bases. The CDR3 loop spans 18 amino acids. The ends were cut back, 1 base at V and 5 bases at J, with 23 bases in the middle. Germline V lookup: CDR1 LGHNA, CDR2 YSLEER. The CDR3 sequence is CASSQAATTARVYYGYTF. The CDR3, as DNA: TGCGCCAGCAGCCAAGCCGCCACGACAGCCAGAGTATATTATGGCTACACCTTC.

As DNA, the CDR3 is TGTGCCAGCAGCATTTTGGGACAGGGATCGAACACCGGGGAGCTGTTTTTT. It specifies CASSILGQGSNTGELFF. V gene TRBV7-9 combines with J gene TRBJ2-2, with 9 bases that match TRBD1. CDR3 length equals 17 residues. Germline trimming cut 5 bases from V and 0 bases from J; bases unmatched to any gene: 7. CDR1 and CDR2 from the germline V gene are SEHNR and FQNEAQ (reference sequence).

In its sample, this clone was seen once. The V and J genes are TRBV28 and TRBJ1-6, with 7 positions matching TRBD1. The trim removed 6 bases at V and 4 bases at J, leaving 6 bases unmatched. Looked up from germline, CDR1 is MDHEN and CDR2 is SYDVKM. This CDR3 spans 15 amino acids. DNA for the CDR3: TGTGCCAGCAGAACACCAGGGGGGTATAATTCACCCCTCCACTTT. Protein sequence: CASRTPGGYNSPLHF.

The J gene is TRBJ1-1, the V gene TRBV28, with TRBD1 as a possible D gene (5 bases). The V gene lost 6 bases and the J gene lost 10 bases, with 12 bases spanning the gap. Germline CDR1 is MDHEN and CDR2 is SYDVKM. The length of the CDR3 is 11 residues. The CDR3 region has the DNA TGTGCCAGCAGCTCGGGGGGAGGAGCTTTCTTT. Translation gives CASSSGGGAFF.

The rearrangement links TRBV5-6 to TRBJ1-6; 9 bases fit TRBD1. The CDR3 contains 14 residues. Losses at the gene ends were 4 bases for V and 9 bases for J; bases not matched to a gene: 5. Germline lookup yields CDR1 SGHDT and CDR2 YYEEEE. As DNA, the CDR3 is TGTGCCAGCAGCACGGGACAGGGTGGTTCACCCCTCCACTTT. This translates into CASSTGQGGSPLHF.

This rearrangement joins TRBV11-2 to TRBJ2-7, with D possibly TRBD1 on 6 matching bases. Trimming removed 3 bases from V and 0 bases from J, with 9 bases in between. The CDR3 has 14 amino acids. Germline CDR1 and CDR2: SGHAT and FQNNGV. The CDR3 loop reads CASSFDRTSYEQYF. As DNA, the CDR3 is TGTGCCAGCAGCTTCGACAGGACCTCCTACGAGCAGTACTTC. Combining the CDR3 with reference TRBV11-2 and TRBJ2-7 gives the whole variable domain EAGVAQSPRYKIIEKRQSVAFWCNPISGHATLYWYQQILGQGPKLLIQFQNNGVVDDSQLPKDRFSAERLKGVDSTLKIQPAKLEDSAVYLCASSFDRTSYEQYFGPGTRLTVT.